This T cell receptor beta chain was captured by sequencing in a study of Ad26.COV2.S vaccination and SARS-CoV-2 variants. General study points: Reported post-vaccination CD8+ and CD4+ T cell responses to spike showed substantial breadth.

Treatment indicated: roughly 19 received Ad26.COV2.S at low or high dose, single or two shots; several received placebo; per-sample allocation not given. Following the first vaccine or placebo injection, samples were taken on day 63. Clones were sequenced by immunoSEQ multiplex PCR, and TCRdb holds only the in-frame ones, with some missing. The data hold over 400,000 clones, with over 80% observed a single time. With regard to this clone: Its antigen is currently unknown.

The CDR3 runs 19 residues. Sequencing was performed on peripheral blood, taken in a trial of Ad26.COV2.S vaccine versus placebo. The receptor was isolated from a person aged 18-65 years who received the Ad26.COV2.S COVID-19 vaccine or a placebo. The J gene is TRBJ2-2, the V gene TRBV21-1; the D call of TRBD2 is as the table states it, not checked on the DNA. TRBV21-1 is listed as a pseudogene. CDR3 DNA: TGTGCCAGCAGCAAAGTCGAGGGATACGCCGACGCGAACACCGGGGAGCTGTTTTTT. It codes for CASSKVEGYADANTGELFF.